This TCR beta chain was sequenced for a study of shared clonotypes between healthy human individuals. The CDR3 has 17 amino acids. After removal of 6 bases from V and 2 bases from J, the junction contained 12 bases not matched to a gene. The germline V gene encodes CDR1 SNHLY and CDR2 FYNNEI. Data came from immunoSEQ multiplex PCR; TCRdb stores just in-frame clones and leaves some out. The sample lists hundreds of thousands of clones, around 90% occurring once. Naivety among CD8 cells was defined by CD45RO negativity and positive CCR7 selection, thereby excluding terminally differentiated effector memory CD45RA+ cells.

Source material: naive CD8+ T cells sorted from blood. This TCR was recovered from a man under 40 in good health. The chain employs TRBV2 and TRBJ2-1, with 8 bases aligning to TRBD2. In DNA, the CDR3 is TGTGCCAGCAGCTTTAGGTCTAGCGGGTCTACCTACAATGAGCAGTTCTTC. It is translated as CASSFRSSGSTYNEQFF.